This record looks at one T cell receptor (beta chain) sequence and its context. Its antigen remains unknown. The data originate from a study of CD8 T cells in ankylosing spondylitis. Findings and limits, study-wide: The authors reported significant enrichment of disease-linked clones in matched ankylosing spondylitis synovial fluid. Certain motif variants had earlier been reported in reactive arthritis synovial fluid and blood. CD8+ cells made up the disease-linked clones, which were relatively rare in peripheral blood.

With molecular barcodes, quantitative 5'-RACE was used to make the TCR beta libraries. TCRdb processed the 5' RACE reads anew with MiXCR; each CDR3 protein has one entry. The repertoire holds around 130,000 distinct CDR3 sequences, 6% to 8.5% seen once, with 12% in the top ten. The TCR originated in a male donor with ankylosing spondylitis or in good health (not recorded which). The specimen was blood, either unsorted or a sorted T cell fraction (not recorded which).

CDR3 in amino acids: CASSPGTQSPEQYF. CDR3 bases: TGTGCCAGCAGCCCCGGGACCCAGTCCCCCGAGCAGTACTTC. This chain joins TRBV6-1 and TRBJ2-7, with D perhaps given as TRBD1 or TRBD2 (5 bases each). This CDR3 has 14 amino acids. V lost 6 bases, J lost 6 bases, and 18 bases lay in between. The germline gives CDR1 MNHNS, CDR2 SASEGT.